Listed below are T cell receptor beta chains from one sample, sequenced in a study of blood T cell repertoires in COVID-19. Clones were sequenced by immunoSEQ multiplex PCR, and TCRdb holds only the in-frame ones, with some missing. The sample holds 250,000 or so clones, 85% to 90% seen once. The source material was PBMCs or T cells enriched from blood (not recorded which). Source of these receptors: a man aged 35 to 55 who had recovered from COVID-19. Both conserved end residues are part of each CDR3. The D gene is left open where the match is weak. Clone size, where shown, is once, few, many, or a class for clones that have expanded.

TRBV5-1,NA,TRBJ1-6,TRBD1,CASRRDSSYNSPLHF,TGCGCCAGCAGAAGGGACAGCTCCTATAATTCACCCCTCCACTTT
TRBV19,NA,TRBJ1-6,TRBD1,CASSNLGQGYSPLHF,TGTGCCAGTAGTAATTTGGGACAGGGGTATTCACCCCTCCACTTT
TRBV5-6,NA,TRBJ1-6,NA,CASSPGDLGYNSPLHF,TGTGCCAGCAGCCCGGGGGATTTGGGCTATAATTCACCCCTCCACTTT
TRBV9,NA,TRBJ2-2,NA,CASGGKNTNTGELFF,TGTGCCAGCGGAGGAAAAAATACGAACACCGGGGAGCTGTTTTTT
TRBV5-1,NA,TRBJ1-2,NA,CASSLAADALQGYTF,TGCGCCAGCAGCTTGGCGGCGGATGCCTTACAAGGCTACACCTTC
TRBV7-9,once,TRBJ1-6,NA,CASSAYRSGNSPLHF,TGTGCCAGCAGCGCCTACAGGTCAGGAAATTCACCCCTCCACTTT
TRBV3-1/TRBV3-2,once,TRBJ1-3,NA,CASSQTAADSGNTIYF,TGTGCCAGCAGCCAGACCGCGGCGGACTCTGGAAACACCATATATTTT
TRBV5-1,NA,TRBJ2-1,TRBD2,CASSYGAVAGPGEQFF,TGCGCCAGCAGCTATGGGGCAGTAGCGGGGCCTGGGGAGCAGTTCTTC
TRBV2,NA,TRBJ2-1,TRBD2,CASSDISGEDNEQFF,TGTGCCAGCAGTGATATTAGCGGGGAGGACAATGAGCAGTTCTTC
TRBV21-1,NA,TRBJ2-3,NA,CASSGPTRVPSLLSTDTQYF,TGTGCCAGCAGCGGCCCTACTAGGGTGCCCTCCCTCTTAAGCACAGATACGCAGTATTTT
TRBV27,NA,TRBJ1-6,NA,CASSLVGGSNSPLHF,TGTGCCAGCAGTTTAGTGGGGGGGAGTAATTCACCCCTCCACTTT
TRBV18,NA,TRBJ1-2,NA,CASSQGLQGTSYGYTF,TGTGCCAGCTCACAGGGGTTGCAGGGCACGAGCTATGGCTACACCTTC
TRBV5-1,once,TRBJ2-1,TRBD2,CASSLALAGGRSTEQFF,TGCGCCAGCAGCTTGGCCCTAGCGGGGGGCCGGAGTACGGAGCAGTTCTTC
TRBV28,once,TRBJ1-5,NA,CASSPRSNQPQHF,TGTGCCAGCAGTCCCAGGAGCAATCAGCCCCAGCATTTT
TRBV10-1,once,TRBJ2-6,NA,CRPVGLFGANVLTF,TGCAGGCCCGTGGGGCTTTTTGGGGCCAACGTCCTGACTTTC
TRBV7-3,once,TRBJ2-1,TRBD2,CASSSRTSGFDAEQFF,TGTGCCAGCAGCTCACGGACTAGCGGATTTGACGCGGAGCAGTTCTTC
TRBV3-1/TRBV3-2,NA,TRBJ1-5,NA,CASSQSGQANQPQHF,TGTGCCAGCAGCCAATCCGGACAAGCCAATCAGCCCCAGCATTTT
TRBV14,NA,TRBJ1-1,TRBD1,CASQGASGMNTEAFF,TGTGCCAGCCAGGGGGCGAGCGGGATGAACACTGAAGCTTTCTTT
TRBV28,NA,TRBJ2-1,NA,CASSSNENLAPQFF,TGTGCCAGCAGTTCAAACGAAAATCTAGCGCCGCAGTTCTTC
TRBV29-1,NA,TRBJ1-1,NA,CSAALGRGTEAFF,TGCAGCGCGGCTTTGGGGCGGGGTACTGAAGCTTTCTTT
TRBV6-5,NA,TRBJ2-7,NA,CASSYEASEIYEQYF,TGTGCCAGCAGTTACGAGGCTTCGGAAATCTACGAGCAGTACTTC
TRBV11-2,NA,TRBJ2-3,TRBD1,CASSPFRGLRDTQYF,TGTGCCAGCAGCCCATTCAGGGGGCTGAGGGATACGCAGTATTTT
TRBV28,NA,TRBJ2-1,TRBD1,CASSPRLAHWTGGAYNEQFF,TGTGCCAGCAGTCCGCGTCTCGCTCATTGGACAGGGGGCGCCTACAATGAGCAGTTCTTC
TRBV27,NA,TRBJ2-5,TRBD1,CASSNMDRGSEETQYF,TGTGCCAGCAGTAACATGGACAGGGGTTCGGAAGAGACCCAGTACTTC
TRBV19,NA,TRBJ1-1,NA,CASSIGPNTEAFF,TGTGCCAGTAGTATAGGGCCGAACACTGAAGCTTTCTTT
TRBV5-1,once,TRBJ1-2,NA,CASSLDNTYGYTF,TGCGCCAGCAGCTTGGACAACACCTATGGCTACACCTTC
TRBV28,NA,TRBJ1-1,TRBD1,CASSLGQGASRAFF,TGTGCCAGCAGTCTGGGACAGGGGGCGAGCCGGGCTTTCTTT
TRBV5-1,NA,TRBJ2-1,TRBD2,CASRTAGVSYNEQFF,TGCGCCAGCAGGACCGCGGGGGTTTCCTACAATGAGCAGTTCTTC
TRBV27,NA,TRBJ1-3,TRBD1,CASSSGQGPSSGNTIYF,TGTGCCAGCAGTTCCGGACAGGGCCCAAGCTCTGGAAACACCATATATTTT
TRBV9,NA,TRBJ2-5,TRBD2,CASSGPTSGWETQYF,TGTGCCAGCAGCGGTCCTACTAGCGGGTGGGAGACCCAGTACTTC
TRBV6-2/TRBV6-3,NA,TRBJ2-1,NA,CASSYTTGMSSYNEQFF,TGTGCCAGCAGTTACACGACAGGTATGAGCTCCTACAATGAGCAGTTCTTC
TRBV7-3,NA,TRBJ2-4,TRBD1,CASSLKGGTGENIQYF,TGTGCCAGCAGCTTAAAAGGAGGGACAGGGGAGAACATTCAGTACTTC
TRBV18,NA,TRBJ1-1,NA,CASSPGRQGTEAFF,TGTGCCAGCTCACCGGGGAGGCAGGGAACTGAAGCTTTCTTT
TRBV14,NA,TRBJ1-1,TRBD1,CASSQDLATGKAFF,TGTGCCAGCAGCCAAGATTTAGCGACAGGGAAGGCTTTCTTT
TRBV7-3,NA,TRBJ1-1,TRBD1,CASSRAAGTGGNTEAFF,TGTGCCAGCAGCCGAGCGGCCGGGACAGGTGGAAACACTGAAGCTTTCTTT
TRBV27,once,TRBJ2-7,TRBD2,CASSLSGGILHEQYF,TGTGCCAGCAGTTTAAGCGGGGGGATTCTCCACGAGCAGTACTTC
TRBV30,NA,TRBJ1-6,TRBD1,CAWSTTRTGGFSPLHF,TGTGCCTGGAGTACCACCCGGACAGGGGGTTTTTCACCCCTCCACTTT
TRBV14,few,TRBJ2-7,NA,CASSQGWAGSYEQYF,TGTGCCAGCAGCCAAGGTTGGGCAGGCTCCTACGAGCAGTACTTC
TRBV19,once,TRBJ2-2,TRBD2,CASSINIRSGGHHLGELFF,TGTGCCAGTAGTATCAACATTAGGAGCGGGGGACACCACCTCGGGGAGCTGTTTTTT
TRBV19,once,TRBJ2-3,NA,CASSTGQQNADTQYF,TGTGCCAGTAGTACCGGACAACAAAACGCAGATACGCAGTATTTT
TRBV6-2/TRBV6-3,NA,TRBJ2-2,NA,CASSYGQGNTGELFF,TGTGCCAGCAGTTACGGGCAGGGTAACACCGGGGAGCTGTTTTTT
TRBV9,NA,TRBJ2-7,NA,CASNRGGYEQYF,TGTGCCAGCAATAGGGGAGGCTACGAGCAGTACTTC
TRBV11-3,NA,TRBJ2-7,NA,CASSPRQFYEQYF,TGTGCCAGCAGCCCCAGACAGTTCTACGAGCAGTACTTC
TRBV2,NA,TRBJ1-5,TRBD1,CASRGTDYSNQPQHF,TGTGCCAGCAGGGGGACAGATTATAGCAATCAGCCCCAGCATTTT
TRBV5-1,NA,TRBJ2-5,NA,CASSFHGQQETQYF,TGCGCCAGCAGCTTCCATGGACAGCAAGAGACCCAGTACTTC
TRBV7-9,NA,TRBJ1-6,NA,CASSPGGPYNSPLHF,TGTGCCAGCAGCCCCGGGGGGCCCTATAATTCACCCCTCCACTTT
TRBV28,NA,TRBJ2-4,NA,CASSLFRQLAKNIQYF,TGTGCCAGCAGTTTATTTCGCCAGTTAGCCAAAAACATTCAGTACTTC
TRBV5-6,few,TRBJ1-5,TRBD1,CASSDGTGREDWGNQPQHF,TGTGCCAGCAGCGACGGGACAGGGAGGGAAGATTGGGGCAATCAGCCCCAGCATTTT
TRBV2,NA,TRBJ1-5,NA,CASSEGLLSNQPQHF,TGTGCCAGCAGTGAAGGGCTTCTCAGCAATCAGCCCCAGCATTTT
TRBV5-1,NA,TRBJ1-1,TRBD1,CASSPRDRGPNTEAFF,TGCGCCAGCAGCCCCCGGGACAGGGGGCCAAACACTGAAGCTTTCTTT
TRBV7-6,NA,TRBJ2-1,TRBD2,CASSLVGTSGYNEQFF,TGTGCCAGCAGCTTAGTTGGGACTAGCGGATACAATGAGCAGTTCTTC
TRBV29-1,NA,TRBJ2-7,NA,CSVLETGRPEQYF,TGCAGCGTTTTAGAGACAGGGAGGCCCGAGCAGTACTTC
TRBV5-1,NA,TRBJ2-5,NA,CASSLSPETQYF,TGCGCCAGCAGCCTTTCCCCCGAGACCCAGTACTTC
TRBV14,NA,TRBJ2-1,NA,CASSRLMGQAGPVAQFF,TGTGCCAGCAGCCGCCTCATGGGACAAGCGGGACCGGTAGCTCAGTTCTTC
TRBV2,NA,TRBJ2-7,NA,CASGQDSASYEQYF,TGTGCCAGCGGCCAGGACAGCGCGAGTTACGAGCAGTACTTC
TRBV30,NA,TRBJ2-7,TRBD1,CAWSRDRVTYEQYF,TGTGCCTGGAGTCGGGACAGGGTCACGTACGAGCAGTACTTC
TRBV3-1/TRBV3-2,NA,TRBJ2-1,TRBD2,CASSQGLSGGNEQFF,TGTGCCAGCAGCCAAGGACTTAGCGGGGGGAATGAGCAGTTCTTC
TRBV19,NA,TRBJ2-3,NA,CASSYGRPPAPPTDTQYF,TGTGCCAGTAGTTACGGCAGGCCGCCAGCTCCCCCCACAGATACGCAGTATTTT
TRBV6-6,NA,TRBJ1-3,TRBD1,CASRNRGTRSGNTIYF,TGTGCCAGCAGGAACAGGGGAACCCGCTCTGGAAACACCATATATTTT